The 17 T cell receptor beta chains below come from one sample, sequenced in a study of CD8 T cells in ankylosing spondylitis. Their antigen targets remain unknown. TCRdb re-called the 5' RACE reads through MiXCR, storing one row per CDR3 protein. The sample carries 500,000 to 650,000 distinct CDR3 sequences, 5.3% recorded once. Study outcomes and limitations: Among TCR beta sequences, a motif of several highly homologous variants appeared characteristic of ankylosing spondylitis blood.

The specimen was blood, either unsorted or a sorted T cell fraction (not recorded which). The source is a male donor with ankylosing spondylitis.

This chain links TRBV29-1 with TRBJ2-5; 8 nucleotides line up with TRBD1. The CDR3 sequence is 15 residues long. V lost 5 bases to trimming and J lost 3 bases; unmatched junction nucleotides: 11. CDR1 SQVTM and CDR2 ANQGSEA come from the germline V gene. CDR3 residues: CSVWGSGTGEETQYF. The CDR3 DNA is TGCAGCGTTTGGGGCTCCGGGACAGGAGAAGAGACCCAGTACTTC.

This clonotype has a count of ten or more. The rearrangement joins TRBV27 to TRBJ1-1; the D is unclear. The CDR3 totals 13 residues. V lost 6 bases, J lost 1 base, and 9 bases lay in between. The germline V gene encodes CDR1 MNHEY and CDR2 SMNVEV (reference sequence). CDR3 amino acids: CASRTGKNTEAFF. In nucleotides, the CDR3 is TGTGCCAGCAGGACCGGGAAGAACACTGAAGCTTTCTTT.

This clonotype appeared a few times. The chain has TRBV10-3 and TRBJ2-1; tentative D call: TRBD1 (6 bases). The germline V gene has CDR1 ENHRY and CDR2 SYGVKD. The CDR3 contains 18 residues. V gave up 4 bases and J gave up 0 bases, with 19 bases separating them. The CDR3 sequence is CAISGDVVTGSSYNEQFF. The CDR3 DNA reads TGTGCCATCAGTGGGGACGTCGTTACAGGGAGCTCCTACAATGAGCAGTTCTTC.

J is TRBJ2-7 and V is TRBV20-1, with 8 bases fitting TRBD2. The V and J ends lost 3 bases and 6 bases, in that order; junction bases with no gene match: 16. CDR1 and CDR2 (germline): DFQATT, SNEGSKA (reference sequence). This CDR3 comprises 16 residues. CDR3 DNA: TGCAGTGCTAGCCATACTTATAGCGGGAAATGGTTCGAGCAGTACTTC. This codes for CSASHTYSGKWFEQYF.

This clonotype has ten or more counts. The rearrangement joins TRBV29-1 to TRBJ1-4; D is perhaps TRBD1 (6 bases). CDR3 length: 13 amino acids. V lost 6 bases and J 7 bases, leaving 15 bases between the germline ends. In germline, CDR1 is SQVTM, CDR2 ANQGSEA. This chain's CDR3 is CSVGARLSEKLFF. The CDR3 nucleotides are TGCAGCGTGGGGGCCAGGTTAAGTGAAAAACTGTTTTTT.

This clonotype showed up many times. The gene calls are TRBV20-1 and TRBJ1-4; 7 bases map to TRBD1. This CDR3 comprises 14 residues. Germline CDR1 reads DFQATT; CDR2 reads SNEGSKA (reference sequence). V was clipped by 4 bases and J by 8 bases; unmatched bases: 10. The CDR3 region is CSAIKTPGQEKLFF. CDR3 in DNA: TGCAGTGCTATAAAAACCCCGGGACAGGAAAAACTGTTTTTT.

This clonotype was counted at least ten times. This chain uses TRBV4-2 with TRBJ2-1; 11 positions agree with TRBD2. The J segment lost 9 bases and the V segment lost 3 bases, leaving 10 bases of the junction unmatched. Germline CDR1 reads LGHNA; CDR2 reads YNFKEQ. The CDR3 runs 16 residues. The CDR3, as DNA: TGTGCCAGCAGCCAGTTACTAGCGGGGGAGGCCCCTGAGCAGTTCTTC. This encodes CASSQLLAGEAPEQFF.

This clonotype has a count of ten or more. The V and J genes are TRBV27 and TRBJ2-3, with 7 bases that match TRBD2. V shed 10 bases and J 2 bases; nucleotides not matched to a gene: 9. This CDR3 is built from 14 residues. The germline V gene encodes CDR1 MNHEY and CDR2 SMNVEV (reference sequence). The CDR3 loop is CATTDRLATDTQYF. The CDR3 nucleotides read TGTGCCACCACCGACAGACTAGCCACAGATACGCAGTATTTT.

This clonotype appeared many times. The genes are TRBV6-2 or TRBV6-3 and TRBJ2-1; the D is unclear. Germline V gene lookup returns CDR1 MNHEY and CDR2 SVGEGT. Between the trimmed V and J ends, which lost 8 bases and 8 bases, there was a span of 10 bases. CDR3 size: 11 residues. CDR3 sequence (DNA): TGTGCCAGCCGGTGGGGTTATGAGCAGTTCTTC. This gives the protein CASRWGYEQFF.

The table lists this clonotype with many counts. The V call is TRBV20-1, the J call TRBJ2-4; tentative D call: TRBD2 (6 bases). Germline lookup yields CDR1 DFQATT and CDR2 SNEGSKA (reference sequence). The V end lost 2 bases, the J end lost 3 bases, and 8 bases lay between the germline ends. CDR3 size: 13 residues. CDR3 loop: CSARTGLKNIQYF. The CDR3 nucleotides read TGCAGTGCTAGAACGGGACTCAAAAACATTCAGTACTTC.

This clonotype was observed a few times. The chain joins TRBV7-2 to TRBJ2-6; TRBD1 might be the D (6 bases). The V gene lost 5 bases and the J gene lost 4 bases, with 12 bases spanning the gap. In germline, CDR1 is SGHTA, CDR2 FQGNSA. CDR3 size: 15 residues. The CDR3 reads CASSVTGPGANVLTF. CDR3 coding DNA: TGTGCCAGCAGCGTCACAGGGCCCGGGGCCAACGTCCTGACTTTC.

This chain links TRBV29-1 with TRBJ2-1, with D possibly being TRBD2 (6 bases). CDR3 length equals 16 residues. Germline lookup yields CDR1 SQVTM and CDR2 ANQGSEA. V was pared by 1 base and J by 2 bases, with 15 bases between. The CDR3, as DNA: TGCAGCGTTGAAGTGGGTAGCGGTGGGACCTACAATGAGCAGTTCTTC. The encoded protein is CSVEVGSGGTYNEQFF.

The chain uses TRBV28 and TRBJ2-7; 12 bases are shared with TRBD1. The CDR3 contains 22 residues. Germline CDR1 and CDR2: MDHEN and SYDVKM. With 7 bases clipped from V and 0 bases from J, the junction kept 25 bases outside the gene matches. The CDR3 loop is CASNRGGTGGWKTNLFSYEQYF. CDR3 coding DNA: TGTGCCAGCAACAGAGGTGGGACAGGGGGCTGGAAAACAAACCTTTTCTCCTACGAGCAGTACTTC.

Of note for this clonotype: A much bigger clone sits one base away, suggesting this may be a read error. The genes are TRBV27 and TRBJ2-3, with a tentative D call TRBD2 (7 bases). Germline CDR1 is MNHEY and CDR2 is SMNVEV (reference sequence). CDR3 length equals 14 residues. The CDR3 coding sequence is TGTGTCAGCAGTTTAGGGAGGGGGAGCGATACGCAGTATTTT. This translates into CVSSLGRGSDTQYF.

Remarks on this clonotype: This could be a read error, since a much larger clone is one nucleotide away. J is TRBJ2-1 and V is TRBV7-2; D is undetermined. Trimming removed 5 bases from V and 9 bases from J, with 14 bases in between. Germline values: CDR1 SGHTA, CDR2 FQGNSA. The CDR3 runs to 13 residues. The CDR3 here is CASSPRRVAEQFF. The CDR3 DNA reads TGTGCCAGCAGCCCCAGACGGGTGGCTGAGCAGTTCTTC. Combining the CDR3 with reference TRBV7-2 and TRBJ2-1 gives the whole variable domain GAGVSQSPSNKVTEKGKDVELRCDPISGHTALYWYRQSLGQGLEFLIYFQGNSAPDKSGLPSDRFSAERTGGSVSTLTIQRTQQEDSAVYLCASSPRRVAEQFFGPGTRLTVL.

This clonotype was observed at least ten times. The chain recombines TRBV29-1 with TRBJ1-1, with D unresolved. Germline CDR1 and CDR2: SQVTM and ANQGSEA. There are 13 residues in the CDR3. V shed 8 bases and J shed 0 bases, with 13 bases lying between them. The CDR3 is CSITALMNTEAFF. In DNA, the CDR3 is TGCAGCATAACAGCGCTCATGAACACTGAAGCTTTCTTT.

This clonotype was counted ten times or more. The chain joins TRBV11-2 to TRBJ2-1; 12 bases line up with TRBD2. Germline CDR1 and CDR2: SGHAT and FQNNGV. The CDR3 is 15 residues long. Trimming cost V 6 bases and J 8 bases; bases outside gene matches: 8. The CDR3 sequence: CASRRTSGIFDEQFF. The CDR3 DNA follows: TGTGCCAGCAGACGGACTAGCGGGATATTCGATGAGCAGTTCTTC. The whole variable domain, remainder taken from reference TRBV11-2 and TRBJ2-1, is EAGVAQSPRYKIIEKRQSVAFWCNPISGHATLYWYQQILGQGPKLLIQFQNNGVVDDSQLPKDRFSAERLKGVDSTLKIQPAKLEDSAVYLCASRRTSGIFDEQFFGPGTRLTVL.